Shown below are 11 T cell receptor beta chains from a single sample sequenced in a study of cytomegalovirus exposure and HLA in healthy donors. The PCR employed 60 Vbeta primers together with 13 Jbeta primers. Here immunoSEQ multiplex PCR was the method, and the copy in TCRdb shows in-frame clones only, minus some. The sample has over 85,000 clones; approximately 7.1% are singletons. Sequenced material: PBMCs. The receptors here all came from a man in his fifties or sixties in good health and CMV-seronegative.

V and J are TRBV6-1 and TRBJ1-5; possible D gene TRBD1, 6 bases. V was pared by 10 bases and J by 0 bases, with 13 bases between. Germline-derived CDR1 and CDR2 are MNHNS and SASEGT. The CDR3 is 14 residues long. CDR3 sequence (DNA): TGTGCCATCTCGAGGGGGAATAGCAATCAGCCCCAGCATTTT. Its protein product is CAISRGNSNQPQHF.

This clone was observed a few times. The chain combines TRBV18 with TRBJ1-1, with 11 bases identical to TRBD1. Germline V lookup: CDR1 KGHSH, CDR2 LQKENI. This CDR3 has 16 residues. The trim removed 5 bases at V and 8 bases at J, leaving 13 bases unmatched. CDR3 residues: CASSASVQGTGGEAFF. In DNA, the CDR3 is TGTGCCAGCTCAGCCTCAGTACAGGGGACAGGGGGAGAAGCTTTCTTT.

The chain employs TRBV27 and TRBJ1-1, with TRBD1 matching 9 bases. The CDR3 sequence is 16 residues long. Germline assignment: CDR1 MNHEY and CDR2 SMNVEV (reference sequence). The V gene end was trimmed by 5 bases and the J gene end by 0 bases; junction bases not matched to a gene: 7. The CDR3 bases are TGTGCCAGCAGTACAAACAGGGGGCGGCTGAACACTGAAGCTTTCTTT. Translating it yields CASSTNRGRLNTEAFF.

The rearrangement uses TRBV6-5 and TRBJ2-1, with TRBD1 matching 8 bases. V was clipped by 4 bases and J by 9 bases; unmatched bases: 11. The CDR3 runs to 15 residues. Germline V CDR1 and CDR2: MNHEY, SVGAGI. CDR3 sequence (DNA): TGTGCCAGCAGTTTAGACAGGGGCCTCGGGAGTGAGCAGTTCTTC. Translating gives CASSLDRGLGSEQFF.

This clone turned up a few times. In this CDR3 the conserved last residue, phenylalanine or tryptophan, is missing, so a read error is likely. It is unclear where the CDR3 begins or ends on the DNA, so no DNA is shown, and the CDR3 is as TCRdb lists it. V and J are TRBV28 and TRBJ1-2; TRBD1 was called by the table and not checked on the DNA. The germline V gene has CDR1 MDHEN and CDR2 SYDVKM. The CDR3 is 15 amino acids long, termini counted. CDR3 protein: CASSSGPIQDRGKTL.

The chain recombines TRBV4-1 with TRBJ2-7, with 8 bases matching TRBD2. Trimming removed 4 bases from V and 3 bases from J; junction bases left unmatched: 14. Germline V CDR1 and CDR2: MGHRA, YSYEKL. This CDR3 comprises 17 residues. The CDR3 protein is CASSPFRGGGRNYEQYF. DNA of the CDR3: TGCGCCAGCAGCCCCTTCCGGGGGGGCGGGAGGAACTACGAGCAGTACTTC.

This clone was seen more than once but under ten times. Written as DNA, the CDR3 is TGTGCCAGCAGGACAGGGGTTGGTACGCAGTATTTT. Its protein product is CASRTGVGTQYF. This chain links TRBV7-8 with TRBJ2-3; 8 nucleotides line up with TRBD1. Germline V gene data show CDR1 as SGHVS and CDR2 as FQNEAQ. V was clipped by 6 bases and J by 8 bases; unmatched bases: 4. The CDR3 runs to 12 residues.

This clone was counted a few times. The chain is built from TRBV5-1 and TRBJ1-1; D is unresolved. Trimming pared 0 bases from V and 11 bases from J, leaving 11 bases between. Germline lookup yields CDR1 SGHRS and CDR2 YFSETQ. The CDR3 sequence is 12 residues long. CDR3 loop: CASSLEAGSAFF. The CDR3 DNA follows: TGCGCCAGCAGCTTGGAGGCCGGGTCTGCTTTCTTT.

This sequence joins TRBV10-1 and TRBJ2-7; 7 bases align to TRBD1. The CDR3 contains 16 residues. CDR1 WNHNN and CDR2 SYGVQD come from the germline V gene (reference sequence). Losses at the gene ends were 8 bases for V and 3 bases for J; bases not matched to a gene: 16. The CDR3 DNA reads TGCGCCAGCGTTCCTAAATACGGGGACAGAGACTACGAGCAGTACTTC. Translation gives CASVPKYGDRDYEQYF.

Worth noting for this clone: Additional DNA sequences in this sample encode the identical CDR3. The rearrangement uses TRBV14 and TRBJ2-7; tentative D call: TRBD2 (5 bases). Deletions cut 1 base from V and 5 bases from J, with 9 bases between. This CDR3 has 13 amino acids. CDR1 is SGHDN, CDR2 FVKESK, per germline. CDR3 sequence: CASSQVRGNEQYF. The DNA for the CDR3 is TGTGCCAGCAGCCAAGTACGGGGTAACGAGCAGTACTTC.

The genes are TRBV7-2 and TRBJ2-2; 11 bases match TRBD2. The CDR3 has 16 residues. CDR1 and CDR2 from the germline V gene are SGHTA and FQGNSA. J gave up 7 bases and V 1 base, and 5 bases lay outside the gene matches. The CDR3 region has the DNA TGTGCCAGCAGCTTAGATAGCGGGAGGGCCATCGGGGAGCTGTTTTTT. Its protein is CASSLDSGRAIGELFF.